The present T cell receptor (beta chain) was sequenced within a study of blood T cell repertoires in COVID-19. Study details: Researchers got acute and convalescent COVID-19 samples from the United States, Italy and Spain. T cells, B-cell-depleted T cells, or PBMCs supplied cDNA or gDNA.

The CDR3 loop spans 17 amino acids. Germline V gene data show CDR1 as MNHNY and CDR2 as SVGAGI (reference sequence). The V and J ends lost 5 bases and 4 bases, in that order; junction bases with no gene match: 14. Sequencing used immunoSEQ multiplex PCR; TCRdb keeps in-frame clones, though not all of them. The table shows fewer than 300,000 clones, with 88% occurring only once. This clonotype was obtained from a woman in her 40s who had recovered from COVID-19. The chain carries TRBV6-6 and TRBJ2-3; 8 bases are a match to TRBD2. The sequencing sample was made of peripheral blood. The DNA for the CDR3 is TGTGCCAGCAGTCCTACCCTACAAGCGGGAGACCCAGATACGCAGTATTTT. It encodes CASSPTLQAGDPDTQYF.